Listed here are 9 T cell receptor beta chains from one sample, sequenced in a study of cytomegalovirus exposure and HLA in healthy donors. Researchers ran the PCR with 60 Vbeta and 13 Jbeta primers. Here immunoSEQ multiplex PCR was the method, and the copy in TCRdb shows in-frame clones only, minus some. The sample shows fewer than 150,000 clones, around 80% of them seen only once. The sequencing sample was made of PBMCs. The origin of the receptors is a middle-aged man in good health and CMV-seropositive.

CDR3: CASSDPGLITDTQYF. As DNA, the CDR3 is TGTGCCAGCAGTGACCCGGGACTTATCACAGATACGCAGTATTTT. V and J are TRBV6-1 and TRBJ2-3, with D possibly being TRBD2 (6 bases). The length of the CDR3 is 15 residues. CDR1 is MNHNS, CDR2 SASEGT, per germline. Trimming removed 3 bases from V and 2 bases from J, with 12 bases in between.

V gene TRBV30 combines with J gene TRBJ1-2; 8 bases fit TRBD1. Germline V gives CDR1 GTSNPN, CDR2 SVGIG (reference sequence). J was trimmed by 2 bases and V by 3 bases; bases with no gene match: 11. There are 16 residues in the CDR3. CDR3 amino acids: CAWSGTQGQANYGYTF. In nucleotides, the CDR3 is TGTGCCTGGAGCGGGACCCAGGGACAGGCCAACTATGGCTACACCTTC.

CDR3 sequence (DNA): TGTGCCAGCAGTTTGGCGTCGAGGCGGAGTTATGGCTACACCTTC. Translated: CASSLASRRSYGYTF. V is TRBV28 and J is TRBJ1-2; no clear D gene. CDR3 length: 15 residues. Germline V gene data show CDR1 as MDHEN and CDR2 as SYDVKM. V lost 3 bases and J 5 bases, leaving 16 bases between the germline ends.

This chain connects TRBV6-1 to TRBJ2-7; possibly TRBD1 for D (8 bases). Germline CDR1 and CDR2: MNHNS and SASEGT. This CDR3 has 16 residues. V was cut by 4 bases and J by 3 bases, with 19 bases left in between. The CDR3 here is CASSATGGEGYYEQYF. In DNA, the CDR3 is TGTGCCAGCAGTGCTACAGGGGGGGAAGGATACTACGAGCAGTACTTC.

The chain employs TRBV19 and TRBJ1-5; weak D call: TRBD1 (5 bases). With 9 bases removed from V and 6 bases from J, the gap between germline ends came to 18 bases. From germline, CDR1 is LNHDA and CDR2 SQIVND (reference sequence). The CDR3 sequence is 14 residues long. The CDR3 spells CASRRAKGGQPQHF. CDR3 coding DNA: TGTGCCAGCCGCAGGGCCAAGGGTGGTCAGCCCCAGCATTTT.

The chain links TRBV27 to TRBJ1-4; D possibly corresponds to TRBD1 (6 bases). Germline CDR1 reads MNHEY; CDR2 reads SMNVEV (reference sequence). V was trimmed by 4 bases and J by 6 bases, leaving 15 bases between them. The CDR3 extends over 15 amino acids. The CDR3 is CASSSPGHFDEKLFF. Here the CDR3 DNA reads TGTGCCAGCAGTTCACCGGGACACTTCGATGAAAAACTGTTTTTT.

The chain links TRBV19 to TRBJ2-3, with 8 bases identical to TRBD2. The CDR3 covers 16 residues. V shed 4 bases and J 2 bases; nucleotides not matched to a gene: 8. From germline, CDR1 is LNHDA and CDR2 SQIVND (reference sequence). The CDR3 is CASSSGGRGTTDTQYF. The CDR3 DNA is TGTGCCAGTAGTAGCGGGGGGAGGGGAACCACAGATACGCAGTATTTT.

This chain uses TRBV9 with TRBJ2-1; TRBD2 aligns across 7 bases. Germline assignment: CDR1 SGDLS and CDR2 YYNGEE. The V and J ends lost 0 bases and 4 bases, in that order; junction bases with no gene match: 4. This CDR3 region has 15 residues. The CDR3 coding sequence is TGTGCCAGCAGCGTAGTTGGGGGGGGTTACAATGAGCAGTTCTTC. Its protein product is CASSVVGGGYNEQFF.

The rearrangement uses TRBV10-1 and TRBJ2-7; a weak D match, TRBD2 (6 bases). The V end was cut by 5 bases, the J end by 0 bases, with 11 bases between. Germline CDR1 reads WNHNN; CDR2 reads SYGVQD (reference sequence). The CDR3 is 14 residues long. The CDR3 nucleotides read TGCGCCAGCAGTTTATCCGGGAGCTCCTACGAGCAGTACTTC. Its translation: CASSLSGSSYEQYF.